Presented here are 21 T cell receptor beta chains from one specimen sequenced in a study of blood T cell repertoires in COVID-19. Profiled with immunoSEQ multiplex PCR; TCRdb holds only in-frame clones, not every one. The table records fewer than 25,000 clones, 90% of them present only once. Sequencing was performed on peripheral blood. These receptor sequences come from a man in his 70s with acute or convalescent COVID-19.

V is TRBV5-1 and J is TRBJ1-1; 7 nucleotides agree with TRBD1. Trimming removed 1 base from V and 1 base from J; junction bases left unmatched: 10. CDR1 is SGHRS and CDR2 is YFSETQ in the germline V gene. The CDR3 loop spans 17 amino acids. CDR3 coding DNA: TGCGCCAGCAGCTTGTTAAGACAGGGAATAGGGAACACTGAAGCTTTCTTT. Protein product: CASSLLRQGIGNTEAFF.

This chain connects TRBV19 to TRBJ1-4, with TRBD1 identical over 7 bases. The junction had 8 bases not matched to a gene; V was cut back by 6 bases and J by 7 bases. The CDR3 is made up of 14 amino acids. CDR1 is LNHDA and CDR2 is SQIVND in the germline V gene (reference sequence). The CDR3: CASSDRQGAEKLFF. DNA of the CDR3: TGTGCCAGTAGCGACCGACAGGGAGCTGAAAAACTGTTTTTT.

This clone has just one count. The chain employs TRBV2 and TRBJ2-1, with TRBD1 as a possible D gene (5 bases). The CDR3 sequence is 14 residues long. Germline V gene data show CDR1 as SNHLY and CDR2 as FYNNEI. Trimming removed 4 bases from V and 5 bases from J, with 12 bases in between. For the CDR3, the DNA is TGTGCCAGCAGTGTAGGGGTCCTACACAATGAGCAGTTCTTC. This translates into CASSVGVLHNEQFF.

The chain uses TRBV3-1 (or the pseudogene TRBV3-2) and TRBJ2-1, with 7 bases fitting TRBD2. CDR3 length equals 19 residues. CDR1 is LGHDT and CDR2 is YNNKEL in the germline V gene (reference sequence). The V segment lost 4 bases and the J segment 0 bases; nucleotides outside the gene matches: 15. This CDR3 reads CASSPRQRTSLTSYNEQFF. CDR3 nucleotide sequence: TGTGCCAGCAGCCCCCGACAGCGGACTAGTCTTACCTCCTACAATGAGCAGTTCTTC.

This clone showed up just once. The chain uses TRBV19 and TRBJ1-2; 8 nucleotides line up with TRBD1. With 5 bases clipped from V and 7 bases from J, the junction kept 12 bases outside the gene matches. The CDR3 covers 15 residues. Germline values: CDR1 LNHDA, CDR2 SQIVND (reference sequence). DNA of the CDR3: TGTGCCAGTAGTTTCCGGGACAGGAGTCGGGGTGGCTACACCTTC. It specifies CASSFRDRSRGGYTF.

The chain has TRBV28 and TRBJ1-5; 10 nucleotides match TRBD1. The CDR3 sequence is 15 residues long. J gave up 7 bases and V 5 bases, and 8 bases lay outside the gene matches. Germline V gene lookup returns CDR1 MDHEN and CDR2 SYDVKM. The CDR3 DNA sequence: TGTGCCAGCAGTATAGGGGGACAGGGGCGCCAGCCCCAGCATTTT. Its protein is CASSIGGQGRQPQHF.

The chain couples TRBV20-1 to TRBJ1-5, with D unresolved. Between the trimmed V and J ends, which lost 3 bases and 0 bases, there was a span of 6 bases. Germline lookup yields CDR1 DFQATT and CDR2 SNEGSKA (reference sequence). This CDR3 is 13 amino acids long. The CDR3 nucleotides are TGCAGTGCTAGTGCAGATAGCAATCAGCCCCAGCATTTT. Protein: CSASADSNQPQHF.

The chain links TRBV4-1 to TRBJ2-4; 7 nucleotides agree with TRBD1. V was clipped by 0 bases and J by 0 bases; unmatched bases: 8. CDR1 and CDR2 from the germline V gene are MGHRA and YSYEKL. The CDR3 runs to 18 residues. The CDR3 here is CASSQDKRQGPAKNIQYF. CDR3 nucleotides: TGCGCCAGCAGCCAAGATAAGAGACAGGGTCCAGCCAAAAACATTCAGTACTTC.

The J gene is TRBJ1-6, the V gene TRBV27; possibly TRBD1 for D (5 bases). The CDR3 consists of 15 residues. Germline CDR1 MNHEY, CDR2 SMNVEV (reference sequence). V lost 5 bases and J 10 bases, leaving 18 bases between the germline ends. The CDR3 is CASSLGEGVRSPLHF. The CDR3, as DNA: TGTGCCAGCAGTCTAGGGGAGGGAGTGAGGTCACCCCTCCACTTT.

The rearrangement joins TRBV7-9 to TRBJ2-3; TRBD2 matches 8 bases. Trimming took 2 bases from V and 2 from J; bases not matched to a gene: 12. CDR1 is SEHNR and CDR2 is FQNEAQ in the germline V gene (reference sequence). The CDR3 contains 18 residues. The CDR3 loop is CASSLYAGGTLLTDTQYF. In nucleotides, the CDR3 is TGTGCCAGCAGCTTATACGCGGGAGGTACCCTCCTCACAGATACGCAGTATTTT. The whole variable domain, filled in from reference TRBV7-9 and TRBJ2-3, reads DTGVSQNPRHKITKRGQNVTFRCDPISEHNRLYWYRQTLGQGPEFLTYFQNEAQLEKSRLLSDRFSAERPKGSFSTLEIQRTEQGDSAMYLCASSLYAGGTLLTDTQYFGPGTRLTVL.

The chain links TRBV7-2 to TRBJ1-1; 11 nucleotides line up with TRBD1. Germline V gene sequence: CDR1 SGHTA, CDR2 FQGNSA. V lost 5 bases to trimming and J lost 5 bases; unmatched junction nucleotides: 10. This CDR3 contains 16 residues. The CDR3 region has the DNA TGTGCCAGCAGCCGGGGGGACAGGGGGATGATGACTGAAGCTTTCTTT. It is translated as CASSRGDRGMMTEAFF.

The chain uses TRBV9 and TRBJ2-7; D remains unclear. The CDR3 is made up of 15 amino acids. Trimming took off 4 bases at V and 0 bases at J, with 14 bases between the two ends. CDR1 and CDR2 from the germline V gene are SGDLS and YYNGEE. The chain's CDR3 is CASSPVAYHSYEQYF. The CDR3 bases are TGTGCCAGCAGCCCCGTAGCTTACCACTCCTACGAGCAGTACTTC.

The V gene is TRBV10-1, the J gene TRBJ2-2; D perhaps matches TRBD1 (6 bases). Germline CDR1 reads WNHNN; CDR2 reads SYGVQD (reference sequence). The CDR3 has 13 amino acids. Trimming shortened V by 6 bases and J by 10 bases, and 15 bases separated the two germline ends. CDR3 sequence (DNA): TGCGCCAGCAGGAGGGACATTCAAACGGAGCTGTTTTTT. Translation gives CASRRDIQTELFF.

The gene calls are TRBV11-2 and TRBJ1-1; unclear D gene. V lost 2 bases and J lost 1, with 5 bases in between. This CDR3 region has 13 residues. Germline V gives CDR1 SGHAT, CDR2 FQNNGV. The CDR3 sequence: CASSLRENTEAFF. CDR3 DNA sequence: TGTGCCAGCAGCTTACGGGAGAACACTGAAGCTTTCTTT.

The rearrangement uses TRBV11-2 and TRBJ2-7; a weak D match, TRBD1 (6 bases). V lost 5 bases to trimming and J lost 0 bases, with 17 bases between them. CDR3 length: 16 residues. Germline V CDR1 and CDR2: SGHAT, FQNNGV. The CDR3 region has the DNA TGTGCCAGCAGCCTCCCGGGGCAGGGGAACTCCTACGAGCAGTACTTC. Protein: CASSLPGQGNSYEQYF.

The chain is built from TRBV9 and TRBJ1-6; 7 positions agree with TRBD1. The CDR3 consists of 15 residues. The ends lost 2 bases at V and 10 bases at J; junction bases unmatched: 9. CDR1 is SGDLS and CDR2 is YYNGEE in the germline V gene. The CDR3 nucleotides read TGTGCCAGCAGCGTGTCTTCGGGACAGACATCACCCCTCCACTTT. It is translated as CASSVSSGQTSPLHF.

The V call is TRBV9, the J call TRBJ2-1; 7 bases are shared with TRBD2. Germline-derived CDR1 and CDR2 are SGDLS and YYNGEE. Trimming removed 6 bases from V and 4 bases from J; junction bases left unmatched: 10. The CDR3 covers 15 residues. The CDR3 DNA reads TGTGCCAGCAACCTTTCTAGCGGCCTATACAATGAGCAGTTCTTC. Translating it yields CASNLSSGLYNEQFF.

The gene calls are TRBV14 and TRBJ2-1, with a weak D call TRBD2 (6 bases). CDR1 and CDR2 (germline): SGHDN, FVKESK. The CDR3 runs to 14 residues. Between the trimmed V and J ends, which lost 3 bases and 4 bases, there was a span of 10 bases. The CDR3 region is CASSQAGQYNEQFF. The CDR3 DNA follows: TGTGCCAGCAGCCAGGCGGGGCAATACAATGAGCAGTTCTTC.

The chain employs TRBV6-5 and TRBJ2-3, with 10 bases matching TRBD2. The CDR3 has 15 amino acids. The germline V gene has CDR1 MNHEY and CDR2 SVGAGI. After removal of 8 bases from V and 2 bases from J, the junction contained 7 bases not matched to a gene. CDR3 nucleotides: TGTGCCAGCGGAGTTAGCGGGGGGCTCACAGATACGCAGTATTTT. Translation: CASGVSGGLTDTQYF.

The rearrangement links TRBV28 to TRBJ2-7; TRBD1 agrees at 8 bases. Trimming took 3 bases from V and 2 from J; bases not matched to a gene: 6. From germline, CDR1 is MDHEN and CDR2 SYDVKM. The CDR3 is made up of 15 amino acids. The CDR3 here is CASSFRRGRAYEQYF. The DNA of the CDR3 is TGTGCCAGCAGTTTCCGCAGGGGGCGCGCCTACGAGCAGTACTTC.

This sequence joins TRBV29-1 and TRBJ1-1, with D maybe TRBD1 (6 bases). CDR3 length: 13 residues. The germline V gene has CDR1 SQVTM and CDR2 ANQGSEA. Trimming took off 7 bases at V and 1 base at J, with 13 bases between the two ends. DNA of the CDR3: TGCAGCGGTCAACAGGGTAGGAACACTGAAGCTTTCTTT. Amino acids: CSGQQGRNTEAFF.